These T cell receptor beta chains were read from a single sample in a study of CD8+CD57+ T cells in acquired aplastic anemia. TCRdb ran MiXCR on the reads and lists one entry per CDR3 protein. The repertoire includes about 190,000 distinct CDR3 sequences, less than 70% of them detected once, and about 17% sits in the top ten. Input material: sorted CD4+, CD8+, or CD8+CD57+ T cells (not recorded which) from PBMCs. The source is a human donor in good health, serving as a control. CDR3s include the opening cysteine and the closing phenylalanine or tryptophan. A D gene is named only where the DNA matches it firmly. Some rows mark clone size as missing; the rest say once, few, many or name a class of expanded clone.

clone size	V gene	J gene	D gene	CDR3 DNA	CDR3 protein
.	TRBV6-5	TRBJ1-6	.	TGTGCCAGCAGTTACGACTGGGGGACTTTCCTGAGCTCCTATAATTCACCCCTCCACTTT	CASSYDWGTFLSSYNSPLHF
.	TRBV7-6	TRBJ2-1	.	TGTGCCAGCAGCCCGAGAAGGTTCGGGAATGAGCAGTTCTTC	CASSPRRFGNEQFF
many	TRBV28	TRBJ2-7	TRBD1	TGTGCCAGTAGGACAGGCCCAATGGTCGAGCAGTACTTC	CASRTGPMVEQYF
.	TRBV7-2	TRBJ1-5	.	TGTGCCAGCAGCTTAGTGTACGGGGGGCTCAGGGGCAATCAGCCCCAGCATTTT	CASSLVYGGLRGNQPQHF
.	TRBV7-3	TRBJ1-1	.	TGTGCCAGCAGCTTAGGATGGCTGAGGACTGAAGCTTTCTTT	CASSLGWLRTEAFF
many	TRBV11-2	TRBJ2-1	TRBD1	TGTGCCAGCAGCTTGGGGACAGGGGTTAATGAGCAGTTCTTC	CASSLGTGVNEQFF
.	TRBV7-6	TRBJ2-4	.	TGTGCCAGCAGCTTAGAGCCCGGGTCTGCCAAAAACATTCAGTACTGG	CASSLEPGSAKNIQYW
many	TRBV7-2	TRBJ1-6	.	TGTGCCAGCAGCTTACCCCGGGGCGGAGGTCCTAATTCACCCCTCCACTTT	CASSLPRGGGPNSPLHF
many	TRBV5-1	TRBJ2-7	TRBD1	TGCGCCAGCAGCTTGGGGCCGGACAGGGACTACGAGCAGTACTTC	CASSLGPDRDYEQYF
many	TRBV19	TRBJ2-7	.	TGTGCCAGTAGTATAGCCCAGCTAGGTCCCTACGAGCAGTACTTC	CASSIAQLGPYEQYF
many	TRBV20-1	TRBJ1-2	.	TGCAGTGCTAGGGCCCCGGGAGGTAACTATGGCTACACCTTC	CSARAPGGNYGYTF
.	TRBV7-2	TRBJ2-7	.	TGTGCCAGCAGCGCTCGACAGAGCGAGCAGTACTTC	CASSARQSEQYF
.	TRBV29-1	TRBJ1-2	.	TGCAGCGTTGAAGATCTTGGAGGGCATGGCTACACCTTC	CSVEDLGGHGYTF
.	TRBV15	TRBJ1-4	.	TGTGCCACCAGCGGACTGGTTGAAAAACTGTTTTTT	CATSGLVEKLFF
.	TRBV7-2	TRBJ2-3	TRBD2	TGTGCCAGCAGCAACGGGGGGGATACGCAGTATTTT	CASSNGGDTQYF
.	TRBV29-1	TRBJ1-2	TRBD1	TGCAGCGTCGAGGGACAGAGGAATGGCTACACCTTC	CSVEGQRNGYTF
.	TRBV2	TRBJ2-2	.	TGTGCCAGCAGTTACGGTCCGGGGTTAGCGAACACCGGGGAGCTGTTTTTT	CASSYGPGLANTGELFF
once	TRBV7-9	TRBJ2-3	.	TGTGCCAGCAACCTTAAGGATACGCGGTGTTTT	CASNLKDTRCF
.	TRBV19	TRBJ1-6	TRBD1	TGTGCCAGTAGTATAGATTCCTCGACAGGGGGAAGGTCACCCCTCCACTTT	CASSIDSSTGGRSPLHF
.	TRBV5-1	TRBJ1-4	TRBD1	TGCGCCAGCACAAGGACAGTAGGGGGCGATGAAAAACTGTTTTTT	CASTRTVGGDEKLFF
.	TRBV10-3	TRBJ1-5	.	TGTGCCAGCAGTTACCCCGATCAGCCCCAGCATTTT	CASSYPDQPQHF
.	TRBV19	TRBJ1-6	TRBD1	TGTGCCAGTAGTAGCCGGACAGGGGGTTCACCCCTCCACTTT	CASSSRTGGSPLHF
few	TRBV5-6	TRBJ1-6	.	TGTGCCAGCAGCTTGGTCGGCCAGGGGAAGGATTCACCCCTCCACTTT	CASSLVGQGKDSPLHF
many	TRBV12-3/TRBV12-4	TRBJ2-2	.	TGTGCCAGCAGCACGAACACCGGGGAGCTGTTTTTT	CASSTNTGELFF
.	TRBV19	TRBJ2-7	TRBD2	TGTGCCAGTAGCCCCTCAACTAGCGGGGGATACGAGCAGTACTTC	CASSPSTSGGYEQYF
.	TRBV7-9	TRBJ2-1	TRBD1	TGTGCCAGCAGCTTGGGGGGACAGGCTAACAATGAGCAGTTCTTC	CASSLGGQANNEQFF
many	TRBV5-6	TRBJ1-3	.	TGTGCCAGCATGTGGGGGGGAGGAAACACCATATATTTT	CASMWGGGNTIYF
.	TRBV2	TRBJ1-1	.	TGTGCCAGCGAAAGGACGGGGACGAACACTGAAGCTTTCTTT	CASERTGTNTEAFF
many	TRBV6-2/TRBV6-3	TRBJ1-4	TRBD1	TGTGCCAGCAGCGACAGGGACTATAATGAAAAACTGTTTTTT	CASSDRDYNEKLFF
.	TRBV9	TRBJ1-6	.	.	CASSVGSEQFFGPNSPLHF
.	TRBV2	TRBJ1-4	TRBD1	TGTGCCAGTCCGACAGGGGGCTGGGAAAAACTGTTTTTT	CASPTGGWEKLFF
.	TRBV28	TRBJ2-1	.	TGTGCCAGTACGACACTGTGGGGCGGTGGGGCAGAGCAGTTCTTC	CASTTLWGGGAEQFF
.	TRBV15	TRBJ1-6	TRBD1	TGTGCCACCAGCAGAGATAGGGGACAGGGATCTTCACCCCTCCACTTT	CATSRDRGQGSSPLHF
.	TRBV25-1	TRBJ2-1	TRBD2	TGTGCCAGCAGTGAAGGGCGGCTAGCGGGGGTCGATGAGCAGTTCTTC	CASSEGRLAGVDEQFF
.	TRBV13	TRBJ2-1	.	TGTGCCAGCAGCCATCTGAAGGTGACGGACTTTGAGCAGTTCTTC	CASSHLKVTDFEQFF
.	TRBV7-9	TRBJ2-3	TRBD2	TGTGCCAGCAGCTTCGCTCGACTAGCGGCAGATACGCAGTATTTT	CASSFARLAADTQYF
many	TRBV20-1	TRBJ1-2	.	TGCAGTGCTAGAACAACAGGGAACTATGGCTACACCTTC	CSARTTGNYGYTF
.	TRBV20-1	TRBJ2-5	TRBD2	TGCAGTGCTAGTCCAACTAGCGGGGGGATGGGAGAGACCCAGTACTTC	CSASPTSGGMGETQYF
.	TRBV20-1	TRBJ2-5	.	TGCAGTGCTGCCACAGTGGGGAATCAGCCCCAGTACTTC	CSAATVGNQPQYF
.	TRBV15	TRBJ2-1	.	TGTGCCACCAGCAGAGGGGGAGAGCGGTTATACAATGAGCAGTTCTTC	CATSRGGERLYNEQFF
many	TRBV6-1	TRBJ2-5	.	TGTGCCAGCAGTGGGGATTTAGCGTGGGGCTCGGGGGAGACCCAGTACTTC	CASSGDLAWGSGETQYF
few	TRBV9	TRBJ1-3	.	TGTGCCAGCAGCGTAGCTATTGGAAACACCATATATTTT	CASSVAIGNTIYF
.	TRBV5-1	TRBJ1-3	.	TGCGCCAGCAGCTTAACAGGGACGGCAACTAATGAAAACACCATATATTTT	CASSLTGTATNENTIYF
.	TRBV7-9	TRBJ1-4	.	TGTGCCAGCAGCATCACAAGCGAACTGTTTTTT	CASSITSELFF
.	TRBV19	TRBJ1-1	TRBD1	TGTGCCAGTAGTCCACAGGGGCCGGGTGAAGCTTTCTTT	CASSPQGPGEAFF
once	TRBV20-1	TRBJ2-2	TRBD1	TGCAGTGCTAGATTCCGACGACAGGGAATCGGGGAGCTGTTTTTT	CSARFRRQGIGELFF
many	TRBV19	TRBJ1-2	.	TGTGCCAGTAGTATCGGTGCTAACTATGGCTACACCTTC	CASSIGANYGYTF
.	TRBV24-1	TRBJ2-2	TRBD2	TGTGCCACCAGTATATGGGGGAGGGCAGGGAACACCGGGGAGCTGTTTTTT	CATSIWGRAGNTGELFF
many	TRBV28	TRBJ2-5	TRBD2	TGTGCCAGCAGTTCCGGACTAGCGGGGGGTGGGACCCAGTACTTC	CASSSGLAGGGTQYF
.	TRBV5-6	TRBJ2-3	.	TGTGCCAGCAGCTATACGCAGTATTTT	CASSYTQYF
once	TRBV7-9	TRBJ2-3	TRBD1	TGTGCCAGCAGCTCCGGACAGGGGACTTTCACAGATACGCAGTATTTT	CASSSGQGTFTDTQYF
many	TRBV4-2	TRBJ1-1	.	TGTGCCAGCAGCCAAGGTGAGTCCTTCACTGAAGCTTTCTTT	CASSQGESFTEAFF